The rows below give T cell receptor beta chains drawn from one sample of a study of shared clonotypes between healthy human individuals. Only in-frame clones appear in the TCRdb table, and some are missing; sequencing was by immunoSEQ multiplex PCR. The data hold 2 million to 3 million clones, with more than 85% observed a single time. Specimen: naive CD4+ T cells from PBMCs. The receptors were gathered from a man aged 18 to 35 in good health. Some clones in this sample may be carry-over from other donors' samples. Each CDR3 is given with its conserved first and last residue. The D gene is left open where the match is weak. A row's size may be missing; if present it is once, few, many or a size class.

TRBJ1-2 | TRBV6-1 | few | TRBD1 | TGTGCCAGCAGTGAAATGGGTGGGACAGGCAACTATGGCTACACCTTC | CASSEMGGTGNYGYTF
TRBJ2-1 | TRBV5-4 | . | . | TGTGCCAGCAGCTCCGGGTCTAGTGACGGCGAGCAGTTCTTC | CASSSGSSDGEQFF
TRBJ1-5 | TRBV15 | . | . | TGTGCCACCAGCAGAGATTTAAGGGACGGGGATCAGCCCCAGCATTTT | CATSRDLRDGDQPQHF
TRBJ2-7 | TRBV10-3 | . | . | TGTGCCATCAGAGGGGCCAGTGACGAGCAGTACTTC | CAIRGASDEQYF
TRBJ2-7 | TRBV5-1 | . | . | TGCGCCAGCAGCTCGGCGACGGAACGGGGCTACGAGCAGTACTTC | CASSSATERGYEQYF
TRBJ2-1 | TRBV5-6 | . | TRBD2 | TGTGCCAGCGGACTAGCGGCAACAATCGCCTACAATGAGCAGTTCTTC | CASGLAATIAYNEQFF
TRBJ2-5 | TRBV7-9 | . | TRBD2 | TGTGCCAGCAGCCGAGCGGGAATCAGACAAGAGACCCAGTACTTC | CASSRAGIRQETQYF
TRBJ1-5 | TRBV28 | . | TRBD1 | TGTGCCAGCAGTTTACGAACAGGGGGAAGAAATCAGCCCCAGCATTTT | CASSLRTGGRNQPQHF
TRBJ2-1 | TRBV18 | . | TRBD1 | TGTGCCAGCTCGCTCGGACAGGGATACAATGAGCAGTTCTTC | CASSLGQGYNEQFF
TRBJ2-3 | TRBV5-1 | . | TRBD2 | TGCGCCAGCAGCACCGGGACTAGCTATAGCACAGATACGCAGTATTTT | CASSTGTSYSTDTQYF
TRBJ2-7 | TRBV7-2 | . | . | TGTGCCAGCAGCTTAGGACCGGGACCGTACGAGCAGTACTTC | CASSLGPGPYEQYF
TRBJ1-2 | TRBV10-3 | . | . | TGTGCCATCAGTGAGTCAGGGTATGGCTACACCTTC | CAISESGYGYTF
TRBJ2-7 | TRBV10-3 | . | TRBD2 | TGTGCCACCGTACCCAGGACTAGCGGTTCCCCCGGAGTCCACGAGCAGTACTTC | CATVPRTSGSPGVHEQYF
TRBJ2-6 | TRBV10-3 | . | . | TGTGCCATCAGTGATCACAGGGACCTGGGATCTGGGGCCAACGTCCTGACTTTC | CAISDHRDLGSGANVLTF
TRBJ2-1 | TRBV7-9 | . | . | TGTGCCAGCAGCCAGCCTAGAATCAATGAGCAGTTCTTC | CASSQPRINEQFF
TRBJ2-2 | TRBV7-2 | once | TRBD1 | TGTGCCAGCAGCTTAAGGAGACAGGGGCCCACCGGGGAGCTGTTTTTT | CASSLRRQGPTGELFF
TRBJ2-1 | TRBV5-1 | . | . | TGCGCCAGCAGCTTGGCGGGGCGATACAATGAGCAGTTCTTC | CASSLAGRYNEQFF
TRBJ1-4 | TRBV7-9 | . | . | TGTGCCAGCAGCTCAGTACAGGCCCATGGGAAACTGTTTTTT | CASSSVQAHGKLFF
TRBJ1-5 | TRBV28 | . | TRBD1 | TGTGCCAGCATTAAACCCCGGGGACAGGGGAATCAGCCCCAGCATTTT | CASIKPRGQGNQPQHF
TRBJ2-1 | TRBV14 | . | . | TGTGCCAGCAGCCAAGCAGACAATGAGCAGTTCTTC | CASSQADNEQFF